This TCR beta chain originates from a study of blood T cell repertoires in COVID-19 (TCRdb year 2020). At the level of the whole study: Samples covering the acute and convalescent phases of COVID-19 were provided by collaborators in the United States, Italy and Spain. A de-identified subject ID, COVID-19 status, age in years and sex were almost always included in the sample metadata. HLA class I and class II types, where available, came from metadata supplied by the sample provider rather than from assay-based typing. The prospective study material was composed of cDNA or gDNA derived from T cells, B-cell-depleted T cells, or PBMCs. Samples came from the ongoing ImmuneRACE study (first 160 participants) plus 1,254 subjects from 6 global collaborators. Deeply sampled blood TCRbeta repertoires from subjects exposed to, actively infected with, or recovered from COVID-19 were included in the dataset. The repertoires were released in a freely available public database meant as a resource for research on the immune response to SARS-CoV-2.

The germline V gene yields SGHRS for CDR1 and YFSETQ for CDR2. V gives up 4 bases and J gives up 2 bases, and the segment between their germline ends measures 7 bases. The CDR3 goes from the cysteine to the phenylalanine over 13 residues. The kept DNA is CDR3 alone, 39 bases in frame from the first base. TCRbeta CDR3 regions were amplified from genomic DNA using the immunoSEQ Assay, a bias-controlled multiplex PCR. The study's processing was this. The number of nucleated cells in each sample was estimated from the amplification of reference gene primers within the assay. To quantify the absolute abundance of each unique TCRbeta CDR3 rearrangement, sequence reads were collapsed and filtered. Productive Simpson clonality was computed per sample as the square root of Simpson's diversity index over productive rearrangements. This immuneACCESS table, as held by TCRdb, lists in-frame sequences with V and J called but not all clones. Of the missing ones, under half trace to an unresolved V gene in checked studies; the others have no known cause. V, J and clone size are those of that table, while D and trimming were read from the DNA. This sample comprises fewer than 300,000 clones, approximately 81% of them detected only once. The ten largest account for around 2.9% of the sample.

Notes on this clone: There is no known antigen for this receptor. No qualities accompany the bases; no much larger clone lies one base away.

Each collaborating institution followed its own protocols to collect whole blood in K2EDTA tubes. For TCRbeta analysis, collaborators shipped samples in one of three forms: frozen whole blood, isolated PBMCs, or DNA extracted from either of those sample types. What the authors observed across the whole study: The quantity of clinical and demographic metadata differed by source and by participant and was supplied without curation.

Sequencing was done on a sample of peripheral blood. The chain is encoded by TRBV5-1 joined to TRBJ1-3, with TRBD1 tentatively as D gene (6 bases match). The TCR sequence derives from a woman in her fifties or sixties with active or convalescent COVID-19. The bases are TGCGCCAGCAGCGAGGGGGCTGGAAACACCATATATTTT. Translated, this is CASSEGAGNTIYF.